This T cell receptor (beta chain) was sequenced during a study of T cells in Graves' hyperthyroidism and ophthalmopathy. CDR1 and CDR2 (germline): SQVTM, ANQGSEA. This CDR3 has 16 amino acids. Trimming cost V 0 bases and J 5 bases, with 19 bases left between them. Using RNA transcripts as the source, TCR beta CDR3 regions were amplified. The TCR CDR3 first-round RT-PCR relied on the HTBI primer set. One entry per CDR3 protein results from TCRdb running MiXCR on the multiplex PCR reads. The table records hundreds of thousands of distinct CDR3 sequences, about 20% of them present only once. Clinical symptoms, serum thyroxine and TRAb, thyroid ultrasound and orbital computed tomography together formed the diagnostic basis.

The clonotype was recovered from a man aged 35 to 55 with Graves' ophthalmopathy. Sequencing was performed on blood. The chain has TRBV29-1 and TRBJ2-5, with a tentative D call TRBD2 (5 bases). CDR3 protein: CSVEDLRTRPRETQYF. In DNA, the CDR3 is TGCAGCGTTGAAGATCTTCGGACTCGCCCGCGGGAGACCCAGTACTTC.